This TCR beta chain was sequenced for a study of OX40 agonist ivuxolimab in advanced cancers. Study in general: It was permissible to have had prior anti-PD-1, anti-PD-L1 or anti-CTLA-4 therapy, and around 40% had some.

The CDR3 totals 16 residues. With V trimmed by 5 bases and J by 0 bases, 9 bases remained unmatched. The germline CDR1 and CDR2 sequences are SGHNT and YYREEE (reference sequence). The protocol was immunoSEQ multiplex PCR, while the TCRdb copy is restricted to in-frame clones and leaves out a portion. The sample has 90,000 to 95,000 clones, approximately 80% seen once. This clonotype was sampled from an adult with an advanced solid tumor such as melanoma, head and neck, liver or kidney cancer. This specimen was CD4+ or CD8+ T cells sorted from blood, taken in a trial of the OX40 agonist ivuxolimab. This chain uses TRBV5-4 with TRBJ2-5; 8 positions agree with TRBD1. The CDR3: CASRRSLDRDQETQYF. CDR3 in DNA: TGTGCCAGCAGACGCTCCCTGGACAGGGACCAAGAGACCCAGTACTTC.